This TCR beta chain appears in the sequencing data of a study of cytomegalovirus exposure and HLA in healthy donors. Study-wide context: The roughly 130 validation repertoires, a later analysis reported, used the same platform as the roughly 660 repertoires from the first cohort.

The repertoire was sequenced with immunoSEQ multiplex PCR; TCRdb's copy has only in-frame clones and lacks some. The sample records 300,000 to 400,000 clones, roughly 90% being singletons. The ends lost 3 bases at V and 6 bases at J; junction bases unmatched: 6. This CDR3 spans 14 amino acids. Germline CDR1 and CDR2: GTSNPN and SVGIG (reference sequence). Sequencing was done on a sample of PBMCs. This TCR was recovered from a woman aged 18-30 years in good health and CMV-seronegative. The chain recombines TRBV30 with TRBJ1-4; TRBD1 matches 8 bases. The CDR3 sequence: CAWRSDRAYEKLFF. Here the CDR3 DNA reads TGTGCCTGGAGGTCGGACAGGGCCTATGAAAAACTGTTTTTT.